The next 15 T cell receptor beta chains were all read from a single sample in a study of OX40 agonist ivuxolimab in advanced cancers. Repertoires were generated with immunoSEQ multiplex PCR, while TCRdb's copy carries only in-frame clones and drops some. The table lists 2,000 to 2,500 clones, about three quarters of them singletons. This sample comprised CD4+ or CD8+ T cells sorted from blood, obtained in a trial of the OX40 agonist ivuxolimab. These receptors all stem from an adult with an advanced solid tumor such as melanoma, head and neck, liver or kidney cancer.

CDR3 residues: CASRELAGVNNEQFF. In nucleotides, the CDR3 is TGTGCCAGTAGGGAACTAGCGGGAGTGAACAATGAGCAGTTCTTC. This chain joins TRBV19 and TRBJ2-1; 11 bases map to TRBD2. Germline trimming cut 6 bases from V and 5 bases from J; bases unmatched to any gene: 6. Germline CDR1 is LNHDA and CDR2 is SQIVND (reference sequence). The CDR3 loop spans 15 amino acids.

The sample holds a few counts of this clone. This chain links TRBV27 with TRBJ1-2; 9 nucleotides line up with TRBD1. Per the germline V gene, CDR1 is MNHEY and CDR2 is SMNVEV (reference sequence). The CDR3 extends over 15 amino acids. V shed 2 bases, J shed 4 bases, and the junction held 5 bases outside the gene matches. The CDR3 loop reads CASSLGGDRVYGYTF. The CDR3, as DNA: TGTGCCAGCAGTTTAGGGGGGGACAGGGTCTATGGCTACACCTTC.

The chain combines TRBV6-1 with TRBJ2-1, with a possible D match to TRBD1 (6 bases). Between the trimmed V and J ends, which lost 4 bases and 4 bases, there was a span of 8 bases. The V gene's germline CDR1 is MNHNS and CDR2 SASEGT. This CDR3 has 13 amino acids. CDR3 coding DNA: TGTGCCAGCAGTGGACAGGAGTACAATGAGCAGTTCTTC. Translating gives CASSGQEYNEQFF.

The chain links TRBV18 to TRBJ1-1; D not resolved. The CDR3 totals 11 residues. CDR1 is KGHSH, CDR2 LQKENI, per germline. V was pared by 2 bases and J by 5 bases, with 3 bases between. CDR3 in amino acids: CASSPGTEAFF. For the CDR3, the DNA is TGTGCCAGCTCACCAGGGACTGAAGCTTTCTTT. Looking up the rest from reference TRBV18 and TRBJ1-1 gives the full variable domain: NAGVMQNPRHLVRRRGQEARLRCSPMKGHSHVYWYRQLPEEGLKFMVYLQKENIIDESGMPKERFSAEFPKEGPSILRIQQVVRGDSAAYFCASSPGTEAFFGQGTRLTVV.

This rearrangement joins TRBV2 to TRBJ2-7; 8 nucleotides match TRBD1. J lost 3 bases, V lost 4 bases, and 11 bases had no gene match. The CDR3 sequence is 16 residues long. From germline, CDR1 is SNHLY and CDR2 FYNNEI. The CDR3 DNA reads TGTGCCAGCAGTGGATACAGGGGGTCGGGGGTCTACGAGCAGTACTTC. Its translation: CASSGYRGSGVYEQYF.

This clone occurred a few times. This sequence joins TRBV19 and TRBJ2-5; TRBD1 aligns across 7 bases. Germline lookup yields CDR1 LNHDA and CDR2 SQIVND (reference sequence). The CDR3 length is 15 residues. V lost 9 bases, J lost 2 bases, and 12 bases stayed unmatched. The CDR3 sequence is CASRPNRGAQETQYF. CDR3 DNA sequence: TGTGCCAGCCGGCCAAACAGGGGTGCGCAAGAGACCCAGTACTTC.

The chain links TRBV6-4 to TRBJ2-1; tentative D call: TRBD2 (5 bases). The CDR3 length is 15 residues. Trimming shortened V by 0 bases and J by 0 bases, and 6 bases separated the two germline ends. Per germline, CDR1 MRHNA and CDR2 SNTAGT. This CDR3 is CASSDSSGSYNEQFF. DNA for the CDR3: TGTGCCAGCAGTGACTCCAGCGGCTCCTACAATGAGCAGTTCTTC.

This clone was observed a handful of times. The chain couples TRBV6-1 to TRBJ2-1, with D perhaps TRBD2 (6 bases). V was cut by 2 bases and J by 0 bases, with 14 bases left in between. Germline CDR1 reads MNHNS; CDR2 reads SASEGT. This CDR3 contains 17 residues. The CDR3 DNA sequence: TGTGCCAGCAGTGAATTCTCACCGACTAGCTCCTACAATGAGCAGTTCTTC. Translation gives CASSEFSPTSSYNEQFF.

V usage is TRBV6-1 and J usage is TRBJ1-4; weak D call: TRBD1 (5 bases). This CDR3 has 13 amino acids. Deletions cut 10 bases from V and 7 bases from J, with 16 bases between. Looked up from germline, CDR1 is MNHNS and CDR2 is SASEGT. The CDR3 nucleotides are TGTGCCAATTCGGGGGGGGGTGTTGAAAAACTGTTTTTT. Residues: CANSGGGVEKLFF.

This chain joins TRBV30 and TRBJ2-1, with D maybe TRBD1 (6 bases). Looked up from germline, CDR1 is GTSNPN and CDR2 is SVGIG (reference sequence). The V and J ends lost 0 bases and 4 bases respectively, with 7 bases between them. This CDR3 has 13 residues. The CDR3 is CAWSVTGYNEQFF. The DNA for the CDR3 is TGTGCCTGGAGTGTAACAGGGTACAATGAGCAGTTCTTC.

The J gene is TRBJ2-1, the V gene TRBV6-4; TRBD2 agrees at 10 bases. The V gene's germline CDR1 is MRHNA and CDR2 SNTAGT. With V trimmed by 0 bases and J by 5 bases, 4 bases remained unmatched. The CDR3 consists of 16 residues. The CDR3 bases are TGTGCCAGCAGTGACTCGACTAGCGGGCCACACAATGAGCAGTTCTTC. It is translated as CASSDSTSGPHNEQFF.

The rearrangement joins TRBV28 to TRBJ2-7; 10 bases line up with TRBD2. This CDR3 spans 13 amino acids. V lost 5 bases and J lost 4; bases outside the gene matches: 2. In germline, CDR1 is MDHEN, CDR2 SYDVKM. The CDR3 DNA reads as TGTGCCAGCAGTCTAGCGGGAGAGTACGAGCAGTACTTC. As protein: CASSLAGEYEQYF. Drawing the rest from reference TRBV28 and TRBJ2-7, the complete variable domain is DVKVTQSSRYLVKRTGEKVFLECVQDMDHENMFWYRQDPGLGLRLIYFSYDVKMKEKGDIPEGYSVSREKKERFSLILESASTNQTSMYLCASSLAGEYEQYFGPGTRLTVT.

The gene calls are TRBV11-2 and TRBJ1-4; D gene unclear. V was pared by 2 bases and J by 0 bases, with 13 bases between. The CDR3 consists of 17 residues. CDR1 and CDR2 (germline): SGHAT, FQNNGV. The CDR3 is CASSLTRAPATNEKLFF. The DNA of the CDR3 is TGTGCCAGCAGCTTAACCCGGGCCCCAGCAACTAATGAAAAACTGTTTTTT.

The V call is TRBV27, the J call TRBJ1-6; TRBD1 is a possible D gene (5 bases). Trimming left V 6 bases short and J 15 bases short, with 15 bases between. CDR1 and CDR2 from the germline V gene are MNHEY and SMNVEV (reference sequence). This CDR3 region has 12 residues. CDR3 loop: CASSPDISDLHF. CDR3 DNA sequence: TGTGCCAGCAGCCCGGACATATCTGACCTCCACTTT.

This clone appeared a single time. This sequence joins TRBV27 and TRBJ2-7; maybe TRBD2 (5 bases). V lost 6 bases to trimming and J lost 6 bases, with 15 bases between them. Looked up from germline, CDR1 is MNHEY and CDR2 is SMNVEV (reference sequence). This CDR3 region has 13 residues. CDR3 region: CASRSGLPGEQYF. CDR3 coding DNA: TGTGCCAGCAGGAGCGGCCTGCCCGGCGAGCAGTACTTC.